Detailed here is one T cell receptor (beta chain). The record originates from a study of T-cell memory formation after mild COVID-19. UMIs and sample barcodes were carried by the TCR alpha and TCR beta cDNA libraries that 5'RACE produced using constant-segment primers. TCRdb ran MiXCR on the 5' RACE reads and lists one entry per CDR3 protein. The top ten hold about 20% of the sample, which has roughly 300,000 distinct CDR3 sequences, roughly 13% seen once. The V gene's germline CDR1 is SGHDT and CDR2 YYEEEE. The V segment lost 1 base and the J segment 6 bases; nucleotides outside the gene matches: 4. This CDR3 has 16 amino acids.

The chain joins TRBV5-6 to TRBJ2-1, with TRBD2 matching over 13 bases. The sample taken for sequencing was PBMCs or a T cell subset sorted from them (not recorded which). This clonotype was sampled from a man younger than 30 who had mild COVID-19 (a few samples of this study predate the infection). Cell type and time point are not known. The chain's CDR3 is CASSLRLAGGSNEQFF. CDR3 nucleotides: TGTGCCAGCAGCTTGAGACTAGCGGGGGGATCCAATGAGCAGTTCTTC.